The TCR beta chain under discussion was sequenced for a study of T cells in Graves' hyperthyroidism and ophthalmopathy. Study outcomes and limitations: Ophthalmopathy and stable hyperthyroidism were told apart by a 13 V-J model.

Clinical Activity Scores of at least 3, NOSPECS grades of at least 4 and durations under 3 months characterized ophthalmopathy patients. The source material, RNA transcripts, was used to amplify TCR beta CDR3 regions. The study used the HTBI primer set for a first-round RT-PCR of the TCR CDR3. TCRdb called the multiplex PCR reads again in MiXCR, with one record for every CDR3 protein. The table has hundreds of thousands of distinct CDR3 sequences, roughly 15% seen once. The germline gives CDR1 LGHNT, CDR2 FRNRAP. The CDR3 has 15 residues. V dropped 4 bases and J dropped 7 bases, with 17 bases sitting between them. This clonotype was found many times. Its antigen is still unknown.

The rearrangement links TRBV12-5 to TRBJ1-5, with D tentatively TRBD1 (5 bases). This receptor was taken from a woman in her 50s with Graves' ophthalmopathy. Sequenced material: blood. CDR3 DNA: TGTGCTAGTGGTTCAGCTCAGGGTTTTGGGCAGCCCCAGCATTTT. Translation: CASGSAQGFGQPQHF.